This passage covers 2 T cell receptor beta chains from one sample sequenced in a study of blood T cell repertoires in COVID-19. The repertoire was sequenced with immunoSEQ multiplex PCR; TCRdb's copy has only in-frame clones and lacks some. The sample includes about 280,000 clones, 85% to 90% of them seen just once. The sequencing sample was made of PBMCs or T cells enriched from blood (not recorded which). The receptors originated from a woman aged 55-70 years who had recovered from COVID-19.

The chain combines TRBV27 with TRBJ1-5; no clear D gene. Trimming removed 6 bases at V and 0 bases at J, with 6 bases between. This CDR3 is 13 amino acids long. Germline-derived CDR1 and CDR2 are MNHEY and SMNVEV (reference sequence). The CDR3 DNA follows: TGTGCCAGCAGCCCCTATAGCAATCAGCCCCAGCATTTT. This translates into CASSPYSNQPQHF.

Remarks on this clone: This sample also contains other DNA sequences that code for the same CDR3. Written as DNA, the CDR3 is TGTGCCAGCTCACCGGGGACAGGTCGACAAGAGACCCAGTACTTC. Protein: CASSPGTGRQETQYF. This rearrangement joins TRBV18 to TRBJ2-5; 8 bases map to TRBD1. In germline, CDR1 is KGHSH, CDR2 LQKENI. J gave up 2 bases and V 3 bases, and 5 bases lay outside the gene matches. This CDR3 is 15 amino acids long. Full variable domain (remainder filled in from reference TRBV18 and TRBJ2-5): NAGVMQNPRHLVRRRGQEARLRCSPMKGHSHVYWYRQLPEEGLKFMVYLQKENIIDESGMPKERFSAEFPKEGPSILRIQQVVRGDSAAYFCASSPGTGRQETQYFGPGTRLLVL.